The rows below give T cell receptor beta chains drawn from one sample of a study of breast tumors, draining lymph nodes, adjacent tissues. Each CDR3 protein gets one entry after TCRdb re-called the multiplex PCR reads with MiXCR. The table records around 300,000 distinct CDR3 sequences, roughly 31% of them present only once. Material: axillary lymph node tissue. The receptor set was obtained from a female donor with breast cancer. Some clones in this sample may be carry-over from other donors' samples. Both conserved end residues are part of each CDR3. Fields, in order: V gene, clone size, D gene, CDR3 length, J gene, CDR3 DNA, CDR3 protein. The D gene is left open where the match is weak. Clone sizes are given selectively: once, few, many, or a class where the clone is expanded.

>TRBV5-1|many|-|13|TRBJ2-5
TGCGCCAGCAGCTCAGCGGCTCAAGAGACCCAGTACTTC
CASSSAAQETQYF
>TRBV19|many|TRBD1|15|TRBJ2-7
TGTGCCAGTAGTCCAAAGACAGGGGGCCGCTACGAGCAGTACTTC
CASSPKTGGRYEQYF
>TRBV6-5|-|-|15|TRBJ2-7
TGTGCCAGCAGTCACTCGGCCATCCCCTCCTACGAGCAGTACTTC
CASSHSAIPSYEQYF
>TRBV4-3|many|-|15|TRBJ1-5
TGCGCCAGCAGCCTTGAAGCCCTAGCTCATCAGCCCCAGCATTTT
CASSLEALAHQPQHF
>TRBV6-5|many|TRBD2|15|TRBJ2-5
TGTGCCAGCAGTTGGCGAGCGGGAGGGGTTGAGACCCAGTACTTC
CASSWRAGGVETQYF
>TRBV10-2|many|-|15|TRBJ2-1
TGCGCCAGCATCCAGACCGGGATAGGGGGGAATGAGCAGTTCTTC
CASIQTGIGGNEQFF
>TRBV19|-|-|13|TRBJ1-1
TGTGCCAGTAGTATTATGTGGAACACTGAAGCTTTCTTT
CASSIMWNTEAFF
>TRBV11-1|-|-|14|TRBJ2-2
TGTGCCAGCAGCTCGCCCGCGCACACCGGGGAGCTGTTTTTT
CASSSPAHTGELFF
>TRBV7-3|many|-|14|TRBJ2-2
TGTGCCAGCAGCTTAAGGCCAGGCGCCGGGGAGCTGTTTTTT
CASSLRPGAGELFF
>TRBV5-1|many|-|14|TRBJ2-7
TGCGCCACGACTACGACTACAGGAGCCTACGAGCAGTACTTC
CATTTTTGAYEQYF
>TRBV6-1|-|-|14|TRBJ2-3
TGTGCCAGCAGTTCCAACAGGGTCCCAGATACGCAGTATTTT
CASSSNRVPDTQYF
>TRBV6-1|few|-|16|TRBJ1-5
TGTGCCAGCAGTGAAATTCTAGGGCCGGGTGCTCAGCCCCAGCATTTT
CASSEILGPGAQPQHF
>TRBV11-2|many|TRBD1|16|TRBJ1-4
TGTGCCAGCAGCTTATTCGCGGACAGGGTATATGAAAAACTGTTTTTT
CASSLFADRVYEKLFF
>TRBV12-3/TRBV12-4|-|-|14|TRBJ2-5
TGTGCCAGCAGTCTATGGGACGCCAAAGGGACCCAGTACTTC
CASSLWDAKGTQYF
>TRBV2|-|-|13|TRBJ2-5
TGTGCCAGCCGGGGGGCACGCGTAGAGACCCAGTACTTC
CASRGARVETQYF
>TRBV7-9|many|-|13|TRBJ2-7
TGTGCCAGCAGCCCGACAGTGGCCTACGAGCAGTACTTC
CASSPTVAYEQYF
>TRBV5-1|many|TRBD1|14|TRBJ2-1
TGCGCCAGCAGCTCACCCGGGACAGCAAATGAGCAGTTCTTC
CASSSPGTANEQFF
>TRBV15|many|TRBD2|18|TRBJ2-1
TGTGCCACCAGCAGAGGCATGACTAGCGGGAGGGGATACAATGAGCAGTTCTTC
CATSRGMTSGRGYNEQFF
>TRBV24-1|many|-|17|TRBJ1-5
TGTGCCACCAGTGATTCCCGAGAGGGGGGGGCTGGTCAGCCCCAGCATTTT
CATSDSREGGAGQPQHF
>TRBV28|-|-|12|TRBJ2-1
TGTGCCGGCAGCTCCCTTTTTGGGCAGCAGTTCTTC
CAGSSLFGQQFF
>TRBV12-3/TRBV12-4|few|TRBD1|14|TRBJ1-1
TGTGCCAGCAGTAAAGGACAGGGGTACACTGAAGCTTTCTTT
CASSKGQGYTEAFF